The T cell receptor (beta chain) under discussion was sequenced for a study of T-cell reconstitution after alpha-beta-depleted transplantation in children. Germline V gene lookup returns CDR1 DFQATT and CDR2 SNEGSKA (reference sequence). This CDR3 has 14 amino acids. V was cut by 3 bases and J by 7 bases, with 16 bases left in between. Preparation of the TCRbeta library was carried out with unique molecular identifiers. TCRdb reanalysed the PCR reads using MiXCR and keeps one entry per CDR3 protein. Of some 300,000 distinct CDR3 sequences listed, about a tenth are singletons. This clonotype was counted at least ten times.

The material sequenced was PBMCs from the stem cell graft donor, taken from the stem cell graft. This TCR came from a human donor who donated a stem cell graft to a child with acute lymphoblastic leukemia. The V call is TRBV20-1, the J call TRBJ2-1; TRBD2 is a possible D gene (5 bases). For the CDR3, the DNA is TGCAGTGCTAGTGACGGAGGTCGCCTTAATGAGCAGTTCTTC. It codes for CSASDGGRLNEQFF.